This entry is about one T cell receptor (beta chain). No antigen is known for it. Base qualities were left out, and no much larger clone turns up one base away. Germline trimming amounts to 3 bases on V and 4 bases on J, with 10 as the count of junction bases outside the gene matches. CDR3 length: 15 amino acids, cysteine to phenylalanine. The DNA shown is the 45-base CDR3, in frame from base 1. In the germline V gene, CDR1 corresponds to SGDLS and CDR2 to YYNGEE. TCRbeta rearrangements were sequenced from genomic DNA using the immunoSEQ assay at survey resolution. On the authors' methods: A lowest detectable productive clonotype frequency of 2.59 x 10-5 was observed in the TCR sequencing data. Only productive TCRbeta rearrangements, defined as complete and in-frame sequences, were included in the analyses. The clonality of each sample was calculated as Simpson clonality in the immunoSEQ Analyzer version 3.0. Clones were binned by frequency as very rare, small, medium, large (1-20%) or hyperexpanded (>20%). Generation probabilities were estimated with OLGA 1.2.3, V-gene circos plots were made with VDJtools, specificities were searched in VDJdb, and CDR3 motifs were identified with GLIPH. Entries here come from immuneACCESS through TCRdb and include only in-frame sequences with V and J called. Some clones fail to appear in such tables; in the studies checked, an unresolved V gene covers under half of the shortfall, and the cause of the remainder is unknown. The V and J calls and clone size come from that table; D and trimming were worked out from the DNA. The sample table contains 20,000 to 25,000 clones; only one count was recorded for 74% of them. The ten biggest clones cover approximately 9.5% of the sample.

The healthy controls were 37 blood donors, and the buffy coats of these donors were supplied by the Finnish Red Cross blood service. All TCR-sequenced material derived from peripheral blood: patient blood samples and healthy donor buffy coats. Peripheral blood mononuclear cells were isolated by Ficoll-Hypaque gradient centrifugation. CD4+ cells were magnetically purified from the buffy coats of healthy controls. The Gentra Puregene Cell and Tissue kit was used for genomic DNA extraction, and quantification was performed on a Qubit 2.0 fluorometer. This entry is derived from a study of STAT5B mutations in CD4+ large granular lymphocyte leukemia (dated by TCRdb to between 2021 and 2022). Background for the entire study: Among healthy controls, the CDR3 'QG' motif was associated with a particular HLA allele. Flow cytometry performed on FACSCanto II or FACSVerse showed that the purified fractions had more than 95% purity among lymphocytes. The TCRbeta repertoires of CD4+ T-cell large granular lymphocyte leukemia patients were compared with the TCRbeta repertoires of healthy blood donors.

The paper as a whole reports these results and caveats: Main leukemic clonotypes were private to each patient, although roughly 25% appeared at low frequency in other patients' non-leukemic repertoires. Compared with healthy CD4+ repertoires, CD4-sorted patient repertoires appeared more clonal, and this difference remained even after the putative leukemic clones were removed. TRBV06-family usage was enriched among the top patient clones (8/27) compared with healthy controls (2/35). The data were not HLA-matched, and the higher clonality in CD4+ T-LGLL than in CD8+ T-LGLL could be due to the relatively small sample size.

Sequencing was performed on CD4+ T cells from blood buffy coats. The chain employs TRBV9 and TRBJ2-7; 7 junctional bases match TRBD1. This receptor was taken from a human donor in good health. CDR3 loop: CASSGTGANLYEQYF. DNA sequence: TGTGCCAGCAGCGGAACAGGGGCCAATTTGTACGAGCAGTACTTC.